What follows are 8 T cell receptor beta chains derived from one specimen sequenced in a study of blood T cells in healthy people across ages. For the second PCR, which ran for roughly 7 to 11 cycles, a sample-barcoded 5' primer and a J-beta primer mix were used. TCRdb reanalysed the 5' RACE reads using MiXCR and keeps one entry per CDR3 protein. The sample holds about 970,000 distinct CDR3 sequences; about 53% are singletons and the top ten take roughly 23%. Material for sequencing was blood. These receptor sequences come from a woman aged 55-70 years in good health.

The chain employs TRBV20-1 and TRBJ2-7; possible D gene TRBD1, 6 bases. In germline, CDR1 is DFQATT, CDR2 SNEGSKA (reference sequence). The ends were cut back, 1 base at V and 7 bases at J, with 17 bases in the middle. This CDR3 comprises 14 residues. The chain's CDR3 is CSARVEAGVREQYF. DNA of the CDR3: TGCAGTGCTAGAGTCGAGGCAGGGGTGAGAGAGCAGTACTTC.

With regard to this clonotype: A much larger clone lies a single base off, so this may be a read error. The CDR3 spells CSVEAGGTDTQYF. The CDR3 DNA is TGCAGCGTTGAGGCAGGGGGCACAGATACGCAGTATTTT. The rearrangement uses TRBV29-1 and TRBJ2-3, with a possible D match to TRBD1 (6 bases). Germline V gene data show CDR1 as SQVTM and CDR2 as ANQGSEA. Trimming left V 3 bases short and J 1 base short, with 8 bases between. The CDR3 contains 13 residues.

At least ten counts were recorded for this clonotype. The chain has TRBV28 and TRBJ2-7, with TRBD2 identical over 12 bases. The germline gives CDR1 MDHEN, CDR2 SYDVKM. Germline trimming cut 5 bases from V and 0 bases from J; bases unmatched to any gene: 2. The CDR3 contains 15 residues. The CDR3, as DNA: TGTGCCAGCAGTATGACTAGCGGGAGCTCCTACGAGCAGTACTTC. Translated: CASSMTSGSSYEQYF. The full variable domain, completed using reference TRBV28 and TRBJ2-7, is DVKVTQSSRYLVKRTGEKVFLECVQDMDHENMFWYRQDPGLGLRLIYFSYDVKMKEKGDIPEGYSVSREKKERFSLILESASTNQTSMYLCASSMTSGSSYEQYFGPGTRLTVT.

Here the CDR3 reads CSVDSGTSIAYNEQFF. The CDR3 DNA reads TGCAGCGTTGACTCCGGGACTAGCATTGCCTACAATGAGCAGTTCTTC. The V call is TRBV29-1, the J call TRBJ2-1, with TRBD2 identical over 9 bases. This CDR3 is built from 16 residues. The V segment lost 3 bases and the J segment 2 bases; nucleotides outside the gene matches: 8. The germline gives CDR1 SQVTM, CDR2 ANQGSEA.

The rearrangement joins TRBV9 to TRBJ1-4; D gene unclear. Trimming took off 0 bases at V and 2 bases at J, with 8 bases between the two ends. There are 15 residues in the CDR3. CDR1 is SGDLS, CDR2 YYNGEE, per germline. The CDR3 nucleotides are TGTGCCAGCAGCGTAGTCCACCGGACTAATGAAAAACTGTTTTTT. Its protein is CASSVVHRTNEKLFF.

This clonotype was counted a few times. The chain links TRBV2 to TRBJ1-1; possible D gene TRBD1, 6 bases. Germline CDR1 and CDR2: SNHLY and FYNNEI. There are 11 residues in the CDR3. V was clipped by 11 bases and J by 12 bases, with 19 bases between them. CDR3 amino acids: CAGSLAGETFF. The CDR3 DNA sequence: TGTGCCGGGAGCTTGGCAGGGGAGACTTTCTTT.

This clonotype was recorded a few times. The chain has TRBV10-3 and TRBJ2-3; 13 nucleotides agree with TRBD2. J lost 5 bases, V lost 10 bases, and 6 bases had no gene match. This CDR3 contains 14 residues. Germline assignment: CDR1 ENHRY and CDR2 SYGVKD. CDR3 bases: TGTGCCACTCGACTAGCGGGAGGAGGAGATACGCAGTATTTT. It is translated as CATRLAGGGDTQYF.

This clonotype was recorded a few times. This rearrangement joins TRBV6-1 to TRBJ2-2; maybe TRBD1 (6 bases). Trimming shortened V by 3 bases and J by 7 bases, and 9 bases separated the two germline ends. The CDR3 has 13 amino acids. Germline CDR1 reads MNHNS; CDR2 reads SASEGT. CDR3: CASSDRGVGELFF. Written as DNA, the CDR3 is TGTGCCAGCAGTGACAGGGGAGTCGGGGAGCTGTTTTTT.